The rows below give T cell receptor beta chains drawn from one sample of a study of blood T cell repertoires in COVID-19. Sequencing used immunoSEQ multiplex PCR; TCRdb keeps in-frame clones, though not all of them. The table shows 180,000 or so clones, with about 85% occurring only once. The sample taken for sequencing was peripheral blood. The receptors come from a man in his fifties or sixties who had recovered from COVID-19. Both conserved end residues are part of each CDR3. Fields, in order: V gene, CDR3 protein.

>TRBV19
CASSRGVGDTGELFF
>TRBV29-1
CSVETGQNTEAFF
>TRBV7-9
CASSLGWLAGAQETQYF
>TRBV18
CASSRTSGGYEQYF
>TRBV5-1
CASCLSGGSYNEQFF
>TRBV24-1
CATSDSSLNEQFF
>TRBV5-8
CASSRPGTAYEQYF
>TRBV5-1
CASSLDRAETEAFF
>TRBV7-6
CASSLGGGPGELFF
>TRBV5-3
CARSPQEGTVTF
>TRBV10-3
CAIRDTGGRLNTEAFF
>TRBV5-1
CASSSGQGAETQYF
>TRBV11-2
CASSLRAILAGEPHEQFF
>TRBV5-5
CASSKEWSTEAFF
>TRBV14
CASSGGGALTGELFF
>TRBV5-4
CASTPRGGNFNEQYF
>TRBV12-5
CASGPRVQMGNTEAFF
>TRBV7-3
CASSLRPSGGSEAFF
>TRBV9
CASSVGGQDYQPQHF
>TRBV27
CASRGVPQETQYF
>TRBV6-1
CASSVNAGGSTDTQYF
>TRBV27
CASRDRGPYEQYF
>TRBV11-3
CASSLGQDYGYTF
>TRBV6-2/TRBV6-3
CASSPRTGADPMNTEAFF
>TRBV5-4
CASGQGLAGGDTQYF
>TRBV6-5
CASRKRTSVIYEQYF
>TRBV5-1
CASSPRLGQGPSGNTIYF
>TRBV19
CASSNTGDGNTIYF
>TRBV25-1
CASSEGSSYNSPLHF
>TRBV6-2/TRBV6-3
CASSSYGGYEQYF
>TRBV19
CASSRGQEPSYEQYF
>TRBV19
CASSTGIYQPQHF
>TRBV4-3
CASSQEDQAADTQYF
>TRBV19
CASSRDSDQPQHF
>TRBV27
CASSFGQGLGTEAFF
>TRBV15
CATSRDTQGAEQYF
>TRBV5-5
CASSRGQGIPSNQPQHF
>TRBV7-8
CASSFRLTNTGELFF
>TRBV27
CASSSNRGRFGETQYF
>TRBV5-4
CASSTGQGMRDGYTF
>TRBV19
CASRMDRRNTEAFF
>TRBV5-1
CASSPGGGPPNF
>TRBV7-3
CASSPIPSTDTQYF
>TRBV9
CASSVDRGDSPLHF
>TRBV24-1
CATSDRNGTVNEKLFF
>TRBV5-1
CASSPTSLSTDTQYF
>TRBV27
CASSASRPGSGNTIYF
>TRBV7-9
CASRGGATLGETQYF
>TRBV7-3
CASSLSSSSYNEQFF
>TRBV3-1/TRBV3-2
CASSQEQGSNQPQHF
>TRBV2
CASSWTTGGLGAFF
>TRBV29-1
CSAGDSGTGVYEQYF
>TRBV19
CASSIQWGPGDTQYF